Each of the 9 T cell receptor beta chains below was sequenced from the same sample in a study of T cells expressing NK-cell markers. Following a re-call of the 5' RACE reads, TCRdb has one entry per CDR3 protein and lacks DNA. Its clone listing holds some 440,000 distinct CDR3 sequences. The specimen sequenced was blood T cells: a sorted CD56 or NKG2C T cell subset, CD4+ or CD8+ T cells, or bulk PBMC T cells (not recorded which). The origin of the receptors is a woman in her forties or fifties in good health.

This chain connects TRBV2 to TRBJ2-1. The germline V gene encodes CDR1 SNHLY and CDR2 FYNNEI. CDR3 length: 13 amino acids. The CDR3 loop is CASSVTLYNEQFF. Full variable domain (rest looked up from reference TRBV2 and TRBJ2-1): EPEVTQTPSHQVTQMGQEVILRCVPISNHLYFYWYRQILGQKVEFLVSFYNNEISEKSEIFDDQFSVERPDGSNFTLKIRSTKLEDSAMYFCASSVTLYNEQFFGPGTRLTVL.

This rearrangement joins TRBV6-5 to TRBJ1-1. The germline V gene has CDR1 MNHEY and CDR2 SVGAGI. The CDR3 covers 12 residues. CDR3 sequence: CASTNTNTEAFF.

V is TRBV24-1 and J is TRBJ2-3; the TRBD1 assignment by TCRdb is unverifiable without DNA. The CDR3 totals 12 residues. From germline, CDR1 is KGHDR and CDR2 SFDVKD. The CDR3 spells CATSLPRGTQYF.

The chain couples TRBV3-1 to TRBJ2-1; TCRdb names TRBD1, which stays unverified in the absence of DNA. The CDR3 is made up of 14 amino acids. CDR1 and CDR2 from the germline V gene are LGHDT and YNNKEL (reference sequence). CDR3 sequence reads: CASSHSGIGNEQFF.

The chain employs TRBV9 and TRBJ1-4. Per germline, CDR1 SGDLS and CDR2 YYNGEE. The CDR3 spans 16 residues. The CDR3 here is CASSVTPKPSNEKLFF.

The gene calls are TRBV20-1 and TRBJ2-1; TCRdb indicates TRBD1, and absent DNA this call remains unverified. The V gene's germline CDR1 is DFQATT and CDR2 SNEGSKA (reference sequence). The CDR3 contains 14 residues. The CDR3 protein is CSASYRGRYNEQFF.

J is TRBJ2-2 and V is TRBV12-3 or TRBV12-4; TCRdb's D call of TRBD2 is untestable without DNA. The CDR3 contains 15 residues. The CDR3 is CASHGREAKTGELFF.

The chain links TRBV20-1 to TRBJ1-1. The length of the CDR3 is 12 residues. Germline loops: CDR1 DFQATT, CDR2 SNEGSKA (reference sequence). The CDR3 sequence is CSATGLDTEAFF.

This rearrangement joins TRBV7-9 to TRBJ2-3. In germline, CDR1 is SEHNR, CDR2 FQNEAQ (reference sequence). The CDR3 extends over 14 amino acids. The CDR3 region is CASSSLSGTDTQYF. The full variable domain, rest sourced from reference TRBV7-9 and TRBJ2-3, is DTGVSQNPRHKITKRGQNVTFRCDPISEHNRLYWYRQTLGQGPEFLTYFQNEAQLEKSRLLSDRFSAERPKGSFSTLEIQRTEQGDSAMYLCASSSLSGTDTQYFGPGTRLTVL.